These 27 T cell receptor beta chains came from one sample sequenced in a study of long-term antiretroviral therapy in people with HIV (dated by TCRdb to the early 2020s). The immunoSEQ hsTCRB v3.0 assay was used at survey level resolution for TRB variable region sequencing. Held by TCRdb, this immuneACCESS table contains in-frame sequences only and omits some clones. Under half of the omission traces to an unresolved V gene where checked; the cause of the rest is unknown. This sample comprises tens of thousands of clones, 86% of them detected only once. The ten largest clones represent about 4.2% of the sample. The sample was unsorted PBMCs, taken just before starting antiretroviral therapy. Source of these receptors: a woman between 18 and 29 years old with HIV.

CDR3 bases: TGTGCCAGCAGTTTTCAGGGGGTGGATACGCAGTATTTT. This codes for CASSFQGVDTQYF. V is TRBV28 and J is TRBJ2-3, with 7 bases lining up with TRBD1. The CDR3 runs to 13 residues. Germline CDR1 is MDHEN and CDR2 is SYDVKM. The V segment lost 3 bases and the J segment 6 bases; nucleotides outside the gene matches: 3.

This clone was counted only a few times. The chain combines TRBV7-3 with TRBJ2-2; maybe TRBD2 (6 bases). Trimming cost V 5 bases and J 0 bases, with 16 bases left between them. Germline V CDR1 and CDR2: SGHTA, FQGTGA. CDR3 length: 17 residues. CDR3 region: CASSRPSAGPNTGELFF. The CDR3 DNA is TGTGCCAGCAGCCGACCTTCGGCGGGACCGAACACCGGGGAGCTGTTTTTT.

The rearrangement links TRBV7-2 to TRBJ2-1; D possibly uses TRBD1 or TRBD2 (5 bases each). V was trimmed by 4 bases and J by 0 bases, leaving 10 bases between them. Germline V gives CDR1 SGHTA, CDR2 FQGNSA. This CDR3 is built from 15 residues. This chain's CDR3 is CASSSGPTSYNEQFF. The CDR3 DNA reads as TGTGCCAGCAGCTCGGGACCTACCTCCTACAATGAGCAGTTCTTC.

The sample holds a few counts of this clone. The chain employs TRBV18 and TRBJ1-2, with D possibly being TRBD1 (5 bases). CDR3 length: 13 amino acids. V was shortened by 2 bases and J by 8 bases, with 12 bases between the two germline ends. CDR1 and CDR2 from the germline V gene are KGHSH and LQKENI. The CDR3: CASSPKGREGYTF. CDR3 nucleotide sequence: TGTGCCAGCTCACCAAAGGGGAGGGAAGGCTACACCTTC.

CDR3 loop: CASGRLAGSTDTQYF. The CDR3 bases are TGTGCCAGCGGCCGGCTAGCGGGGAGCACAGATACGCAGTATTTT. This chain connects TRBV9 to TRBJ2-3; 9 bases match TRBD2. Trimming took 7 bases from V and 0 from J; bases not matched to a gene: 6. CDR3 length: 15 residues. Germline values: CDR1 SGDLS, CDR2 YYNGEE.

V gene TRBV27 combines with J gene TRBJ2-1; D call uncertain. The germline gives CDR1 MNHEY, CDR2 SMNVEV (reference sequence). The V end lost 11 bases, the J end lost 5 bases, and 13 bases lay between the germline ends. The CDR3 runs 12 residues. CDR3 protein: CAGGIRNNEQFF. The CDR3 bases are TGTGCCGGCGGTATTCGGAACAATGAGCAGTTCTTC.

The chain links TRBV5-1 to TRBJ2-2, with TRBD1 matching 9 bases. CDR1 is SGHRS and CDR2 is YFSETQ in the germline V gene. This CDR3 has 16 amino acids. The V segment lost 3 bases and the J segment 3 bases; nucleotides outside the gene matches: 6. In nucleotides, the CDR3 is TGCGCCAGCAGCTCCTACAGGGGGCGAGACACCGGGGAGCTGTTTTTT. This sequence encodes CASSSYRGRDTGELFF. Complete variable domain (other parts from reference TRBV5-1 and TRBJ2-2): KAGVTQTPRYLIKTRGQQVTLSCSPISGHRSVSWYQQTPGQGLQFLFEYFSETQRNKGNFPGRFSGRQFSNSRSEMNVSTLELGDSALYLCASSSYRGRDTGELFFGEGSRLTVL.

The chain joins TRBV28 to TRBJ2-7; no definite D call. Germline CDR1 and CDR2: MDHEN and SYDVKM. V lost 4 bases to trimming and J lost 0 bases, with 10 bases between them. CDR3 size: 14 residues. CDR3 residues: CASSSPWSSYEQYF. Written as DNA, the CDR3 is TGTGCCAGCAGTTCACCATGGTCCTCCTACGAGCAGTACTTC.

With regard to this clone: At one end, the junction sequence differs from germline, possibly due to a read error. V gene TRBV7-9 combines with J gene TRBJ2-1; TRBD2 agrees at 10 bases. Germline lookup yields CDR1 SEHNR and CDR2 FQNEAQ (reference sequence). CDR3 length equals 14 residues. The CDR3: CASSLAGAPNEQFF. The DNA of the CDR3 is TGTGCCAGCAGCCTAGCGGGAGCTCCCAATGAGCAGTTCTTC.

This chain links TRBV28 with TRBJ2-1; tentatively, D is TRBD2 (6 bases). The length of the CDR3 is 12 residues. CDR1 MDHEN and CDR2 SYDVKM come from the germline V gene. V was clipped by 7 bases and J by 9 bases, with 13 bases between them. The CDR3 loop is CASTPWGGEQFF. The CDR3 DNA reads TGTGCCAGCACCCCCTGGGGAGGTGAGCAGTTCTTC.

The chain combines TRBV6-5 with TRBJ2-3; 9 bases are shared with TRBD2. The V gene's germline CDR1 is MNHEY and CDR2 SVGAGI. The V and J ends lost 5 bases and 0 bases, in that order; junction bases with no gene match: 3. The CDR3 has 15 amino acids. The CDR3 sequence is CASSRLAESTDTQYF. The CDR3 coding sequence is TGTGCCAGCAGTAGACTAGCGGAGAGCACAGATACGCAGTATTTT.

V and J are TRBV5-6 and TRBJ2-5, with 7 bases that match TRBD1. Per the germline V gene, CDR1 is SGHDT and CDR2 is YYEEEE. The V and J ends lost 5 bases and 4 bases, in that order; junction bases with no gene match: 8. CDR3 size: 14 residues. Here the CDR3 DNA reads TGTGCCAGCAGGGCCGGGACAGCAAGAGAGACCCAGTACTTC. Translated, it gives CASRAGTARETQYF.

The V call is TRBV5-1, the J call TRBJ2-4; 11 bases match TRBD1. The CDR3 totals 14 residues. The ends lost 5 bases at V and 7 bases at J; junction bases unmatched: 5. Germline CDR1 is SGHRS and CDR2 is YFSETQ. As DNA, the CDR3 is TGCGCCAGCAGGTCTGGGACAGGGGGTAACATTCAGTACTTC. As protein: CASRSGTGGNIQYF.

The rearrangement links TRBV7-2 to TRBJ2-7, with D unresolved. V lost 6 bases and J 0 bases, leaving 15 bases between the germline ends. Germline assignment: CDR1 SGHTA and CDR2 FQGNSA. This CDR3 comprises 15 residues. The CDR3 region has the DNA TGTGCCAGCAGGACGGCGGCTGAGAGCTCCTACGAGCAGTACTTC. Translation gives CASRTAAESSYEQYF.

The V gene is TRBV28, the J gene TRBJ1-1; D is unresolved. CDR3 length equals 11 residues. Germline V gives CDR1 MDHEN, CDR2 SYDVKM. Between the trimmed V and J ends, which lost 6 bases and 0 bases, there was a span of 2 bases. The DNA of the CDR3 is TGTGCCAGCAGGGTGAACACTGAAGCTTTCTTT. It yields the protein CASRVNTEAFF.

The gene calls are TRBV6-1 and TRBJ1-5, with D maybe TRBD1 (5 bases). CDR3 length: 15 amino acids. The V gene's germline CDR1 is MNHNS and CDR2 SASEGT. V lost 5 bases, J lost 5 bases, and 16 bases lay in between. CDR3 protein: CASSRTGSGDQPQHF. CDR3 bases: TGTGCCAGCAGTCGTACAGGTTCGGGAGATCAGCCCCAGCATTTT.

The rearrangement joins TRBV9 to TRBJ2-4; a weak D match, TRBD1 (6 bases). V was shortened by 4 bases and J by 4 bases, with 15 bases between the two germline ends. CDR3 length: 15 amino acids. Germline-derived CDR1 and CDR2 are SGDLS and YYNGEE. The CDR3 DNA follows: TGTGCCAGCAGCCCCAGATCAGGGGTTAAAAACATTCAGTACTTC. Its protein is CASSPRSGVKNIQYF.

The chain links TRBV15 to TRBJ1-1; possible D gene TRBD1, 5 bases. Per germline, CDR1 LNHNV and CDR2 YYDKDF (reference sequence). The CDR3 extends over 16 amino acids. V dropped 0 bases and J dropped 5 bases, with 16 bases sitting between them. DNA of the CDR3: TGTGCCACCAGCAGAGATCAGGCAGGGTGGGAAACTGAAGCTTTCTTT. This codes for CATSRDQAGWETEAFF.

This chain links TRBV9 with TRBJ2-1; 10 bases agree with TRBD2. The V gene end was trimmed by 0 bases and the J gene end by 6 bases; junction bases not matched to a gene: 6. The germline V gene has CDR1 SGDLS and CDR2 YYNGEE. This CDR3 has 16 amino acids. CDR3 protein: CASSVETSGYRNEQFF. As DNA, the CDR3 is TGTGCCAGCAGCGTAGAGACTAGCGGGTACCGCAATGAGCAGTTCTTC.

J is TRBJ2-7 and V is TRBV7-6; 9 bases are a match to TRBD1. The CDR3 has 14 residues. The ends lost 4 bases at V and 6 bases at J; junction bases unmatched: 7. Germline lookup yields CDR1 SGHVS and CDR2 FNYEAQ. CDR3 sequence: CASSSGQGGSEQYF. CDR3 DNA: TGTGCCAGCAGCTCGGGACAGGGAGGGAGCGAGCAGTACTTC.

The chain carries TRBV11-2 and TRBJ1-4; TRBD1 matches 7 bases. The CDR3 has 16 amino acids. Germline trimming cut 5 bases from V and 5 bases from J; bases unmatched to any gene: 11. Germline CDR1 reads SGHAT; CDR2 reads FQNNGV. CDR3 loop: CASSPITGTENEKLFF. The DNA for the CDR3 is TGTGCCAGCAGCCCGATAACCGGGACAGAGAATGAAAAACTGTTTTTT.

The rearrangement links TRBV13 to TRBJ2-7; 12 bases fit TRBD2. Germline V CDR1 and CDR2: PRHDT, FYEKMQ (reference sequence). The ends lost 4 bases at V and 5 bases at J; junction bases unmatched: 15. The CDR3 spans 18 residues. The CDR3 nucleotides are TGTGCCAGCAGCTCCCTCCTCCTAGCGGGAGGGCCTTTTCACGAGCAGTACTTC. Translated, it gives CASSSLLLAGGPFHEQYF.

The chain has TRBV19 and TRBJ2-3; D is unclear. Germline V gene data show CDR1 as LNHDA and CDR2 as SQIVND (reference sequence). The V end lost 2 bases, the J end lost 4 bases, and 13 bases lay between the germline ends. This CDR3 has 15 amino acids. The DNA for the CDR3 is TGTGCCAGTAGTATATCAGGCCTCACGGCAGATACGCAGTATTTT. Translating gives CASSISGLTADTQYF.

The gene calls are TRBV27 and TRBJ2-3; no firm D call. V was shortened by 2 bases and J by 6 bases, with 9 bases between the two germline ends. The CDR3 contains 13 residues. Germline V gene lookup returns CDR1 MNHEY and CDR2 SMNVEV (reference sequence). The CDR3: CASSLGVGDTQYF. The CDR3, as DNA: TGTGCCAGCAGTTTAGGGGTGGGCGATACGCAGTATTTT.

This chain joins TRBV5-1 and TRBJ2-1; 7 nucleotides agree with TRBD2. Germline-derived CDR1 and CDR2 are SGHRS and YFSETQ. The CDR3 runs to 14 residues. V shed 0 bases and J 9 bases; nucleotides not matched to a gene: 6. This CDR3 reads CASSLGGRLAEQFF. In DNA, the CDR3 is TGCGCCAGCAGCTTGGGCGGGAGATTGGCTGAGCAGTTCTTC.

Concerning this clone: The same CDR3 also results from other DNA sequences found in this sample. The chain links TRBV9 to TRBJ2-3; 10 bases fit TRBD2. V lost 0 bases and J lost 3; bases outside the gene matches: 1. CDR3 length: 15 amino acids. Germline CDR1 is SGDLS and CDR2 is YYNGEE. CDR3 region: CASSVASGSTDTQYF. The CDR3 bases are TGTGCCAGCAGCGTAGCTAGCGGGAGTACAGATACGCAGTATTTT.

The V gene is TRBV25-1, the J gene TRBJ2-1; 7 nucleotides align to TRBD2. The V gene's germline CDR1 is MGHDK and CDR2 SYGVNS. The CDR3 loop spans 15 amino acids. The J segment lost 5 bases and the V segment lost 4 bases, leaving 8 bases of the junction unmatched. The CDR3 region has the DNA TGTGCCAGCAGTGTAGGACTAGGACACCACAATGAGCAGTTCTTC. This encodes CASSVGLGHHNEQFF.